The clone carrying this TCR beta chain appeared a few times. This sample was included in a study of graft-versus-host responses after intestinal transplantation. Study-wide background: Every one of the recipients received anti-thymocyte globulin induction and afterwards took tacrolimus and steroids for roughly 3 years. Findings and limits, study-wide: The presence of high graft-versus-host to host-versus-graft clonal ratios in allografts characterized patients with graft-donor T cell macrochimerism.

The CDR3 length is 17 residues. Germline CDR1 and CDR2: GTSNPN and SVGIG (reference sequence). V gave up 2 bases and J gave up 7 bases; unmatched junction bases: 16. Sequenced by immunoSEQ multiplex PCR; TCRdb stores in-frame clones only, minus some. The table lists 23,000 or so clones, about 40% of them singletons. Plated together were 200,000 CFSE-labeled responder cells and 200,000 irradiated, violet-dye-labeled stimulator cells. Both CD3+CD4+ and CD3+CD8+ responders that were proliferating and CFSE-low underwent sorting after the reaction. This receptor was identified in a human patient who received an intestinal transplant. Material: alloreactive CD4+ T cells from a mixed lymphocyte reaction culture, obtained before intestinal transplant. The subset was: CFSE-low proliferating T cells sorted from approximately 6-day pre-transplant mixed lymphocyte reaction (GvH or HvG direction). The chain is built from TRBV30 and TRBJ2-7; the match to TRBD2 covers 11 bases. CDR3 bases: TGTGCCTGGAGTCGACAGTTTAGCGGGAGGGGAGTGGGGGAGCAGTACTTC. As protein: CAWSRQFSGRGVGEQYF.